This T cell receptor (beta chain) is drawn from a study of T cells in tuberculosis. Study at large: In South Africa, adults with active tuberculosis were compared with IGRA-negative and latently infected IGRA-positive adolescents. General observations from the study: The TCR-beta difference was not significant; alpha differences partly reflected length.

As to this clone: Its specificity is unknown.

Germline V lookup: CDR1 LGHNT, CDR2 FRNRAP. CDR3 length equals 14 residues. Trimming cost V 6 bases and J 2 bases; bases outside gene matches: 6. Adolescents were screened for latent TB by skin test and IGRA. Each clinical donor contributed on average around 97,000 T cells from unsorted cryopreserved PBMC. Clones were sequenced by immunoSEQ multiplex PCR, and TCRdb holds only the in-frame ones, with some missing. The repertoire includes more than 20,000 clones, 80% to 90% of them detected once, and roughly 14% sits in the top ten. The sequenced material came from PBMCs. The rearrangement joins TRBV12-5 to TRBJ2-5, with 7 bases lining up with TRBD1. This TCR was sampled from a donor aged 5-35 years with latent tuberculosis or without tuberculosis infection. Written as DNA, the CDR3 is TGTGCTAGTGGCCCCTGGACAGGTCAAGAGACCCAGTACTTC. This sequence encodes CASGPWTGQETQYF.